The TCR beta chain under discussion was sequenced for a study of shared T cell receptors in the human thymus. The table came from immunoSEQ multiplex PCR; TCRdb's copy has only in-frame clones and leaves some out. Counted here are over 450,000 clones, approximately 80% occurring once; the ten biggest clones make up roughly 0.013%. Germline lookup yields CDR1 SGHTA and CDR2 FQGNSA. The CDR3 totals 15 residues. V gave up 5 bases and J gave up 5 bases; unmatched junction bases: 10. These data also formed part of another study, on human thymus T cells. According to that study: Thymus pieces cut out during corrective heart surgery were the tissue that was used.

The sample comprised thymocytes. The TCR originated in a boy under two years old with a congenital heart defect. This sequence joins TRBV7-2 and TRBJ2-7; 9 bases line up with TRBD1. CDR3 bases: TGTGCCAGCAGCGGGCATCGGGACAGGGAGAACGAGCAGTACTTC. It yields the protein CASSGHRDRENEQYF.